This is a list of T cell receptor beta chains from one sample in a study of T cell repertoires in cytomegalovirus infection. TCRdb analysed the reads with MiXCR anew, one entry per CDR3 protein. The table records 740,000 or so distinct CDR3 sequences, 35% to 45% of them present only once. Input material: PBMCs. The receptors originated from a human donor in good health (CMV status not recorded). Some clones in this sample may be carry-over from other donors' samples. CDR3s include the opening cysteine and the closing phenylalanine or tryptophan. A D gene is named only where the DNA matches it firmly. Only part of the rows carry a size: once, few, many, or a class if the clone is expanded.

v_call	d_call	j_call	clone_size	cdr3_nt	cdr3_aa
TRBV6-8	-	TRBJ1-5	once	TGTGCCAGCAGGGCCAGGGACAATCAGCCCCAGCATTTT	CASRARDNQPQHF
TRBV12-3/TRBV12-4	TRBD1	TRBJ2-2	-	TGTGCCAGCCACGGACAGGGCAGTAACACCGGGGAGCTGTTTTTT	CASHGQGSNTGELFF
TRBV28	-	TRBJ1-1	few	TGTGCCAGCAGTTTATACCAAGGGGGGAACACTGAAGCTTTCTTT	CASSLYQGGNTEAFF
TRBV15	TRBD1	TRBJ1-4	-	TGTGCCACCAGCAGAGATAGGGACAGAAATAATGAAAAACTGTTTTTT	CATSRDRDRNNEKLFF
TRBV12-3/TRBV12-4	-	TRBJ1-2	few	TGTGCCAGCAGTTTATTGGGGAGGGTAGCTGGCTACACCTTC	CASSLLGRVAGYTF
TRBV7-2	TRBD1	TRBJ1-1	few	TGTGCCAGCAGCCGAACGAGAATACAGGGGGGGGCAACTCGGAAGAACACTGAAGCTTTCTTT	CASSRTRIQGGATRKNTEAFF
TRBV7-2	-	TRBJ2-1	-	TGTGCCAGCAGCCAAACGAGAGGCCGGGATGAGCAGTTCTTC	CASSQTRGRDEQFF
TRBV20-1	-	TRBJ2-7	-	TGCAGTGCTAGAGCTCCAGGGCCTATCGTCTACGAGCAGTACTTC	CSARAPGPIVYEQYF
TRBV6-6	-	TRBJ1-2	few	TGTGCCAGCAGTTTGGACAGCCAGACCCCTCGGGGCTACACCTTC	CASSLDSQTPRGYTF
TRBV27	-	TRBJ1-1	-	TGTGCCAGCAGCCCCCTGGGGGTCGCTGATGCTTTCTTT	CASSPLGVADAFF
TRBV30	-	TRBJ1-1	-	TGTGCCTTGAAAGGGAACACTGAAGCTTTCTTT	CALKGNTEAFF
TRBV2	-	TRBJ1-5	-	TGTGCCAGCAGTGTAAGGGGTTCAAGCAATCAGCCCCAGCATTTT	CASSVRGSSNQPQHF
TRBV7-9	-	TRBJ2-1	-	TGTGCCAGCAGCTCGGGACCAACCAACTACAATGAGCAGTTCTTC	CASSSGPTNYNEQFF
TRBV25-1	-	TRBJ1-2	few	TGTGCCAGCAGTGACCGACGGAGCCTGGGCTACACCTTC	CASSDRRSLGYTF
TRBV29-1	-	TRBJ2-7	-	TGCAGCGCCTGGGGACCACCTGACTACGAGCAGTACTTC	CSAWGPPDYEQYF
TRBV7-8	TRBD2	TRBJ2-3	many	TGTGCCAGCAGCTTAGGGACTAGGAGCACAGATACGCAGTATTTT	CASSLGTRSTDTQYF
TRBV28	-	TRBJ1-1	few	TGTGCCAGCAGTTTTTTCTCAGAGGCCACTGAAGCTTTCTTT	CASSFFSEATEAFF
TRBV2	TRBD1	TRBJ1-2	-	TGTGCCACATCGTTAAGACCGGGACAGGGTTTTGAAGGCTACACCTTC	CATSLRPGQGFEGYTF
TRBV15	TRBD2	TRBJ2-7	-	TGTGCCACCAGCAGATCCTCTTTACTAGCGCAAACTACGAAGCAGTACTTC	CATSRSSLLAQTTKQYF
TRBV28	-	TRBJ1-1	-	TGTGCCAGCAGGACCGGCACACAGGCTGAAGCTTTCTTT	CASRTGTQAEAFF
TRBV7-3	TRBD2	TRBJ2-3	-	TGTGCCAGCAGCTTAAGCGGGGGTCGGGGAGATACGCAGTATTTT	CASSLSGGRGDTQYF
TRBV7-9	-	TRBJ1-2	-	TGTGCCAGCAGCTTAGAGGGGCGAGGGCTGCGATATGGCTACACCTTC	CASSLEGRGLRYGYTF
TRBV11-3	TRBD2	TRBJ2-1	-	TGTGCCAGCAGCTTAGAAGCGGGAGGTTCAAATGAGCAGTTCTTC	CASSLEAGGSNEQFF
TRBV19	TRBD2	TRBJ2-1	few	TGTGCCAGTAGTATGAGAATTAGCGGGGGGAAGAGCTCCTACAATGAGCAGTTCTTC	CASSMRISGGKSSYNEQFF
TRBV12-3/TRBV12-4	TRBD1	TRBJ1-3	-	TGTGCCAGTTTGACAGGGTCTGGAAACACCATATATTTT	CASLTGSGNTIYF
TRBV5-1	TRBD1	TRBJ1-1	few	TGCGCCAGCAGCTTGGTCGGACAGGGTATGGGGGCGAACACTGAAGCTTTCTTT	CASSLVGQGMGANTEAFF
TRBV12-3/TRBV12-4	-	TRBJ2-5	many	TGTGCCAGCAGCCCGATCGGACAGCAAGAGACCCAGTACTTC	CASSPIGQQETQYF
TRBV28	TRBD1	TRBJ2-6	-	TGTGCCAGCGCTATCCAGGGGGCTGGGGCCAACGTCCTGACTTTC	CASAIQGAGANVLTF
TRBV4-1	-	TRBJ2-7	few	TGCGCCAGCAGCCAAGTAACAGGAATGGGCTCCTACGAGCAGTACTTC	CASSQVTGMGSYEQYF
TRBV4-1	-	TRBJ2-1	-	TGCGCCAGCAGCCAAGATAGGAGTTTGAATGAGCAGTTCTTC	CASSQDRSLNEQFF
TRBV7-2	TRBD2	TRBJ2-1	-	TGTGCCAGCAGCTTAGTTTTTAGCGGGGGGGCCCGGGAGCAGTTCTTC	CASSLVFSGGAREQFF
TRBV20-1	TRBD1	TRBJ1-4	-	TGCAGTGCTAGGGACAGGGGGCCGAGCCGTGAAAAACTGTTTTTT	CSARDRGPSREKLFF
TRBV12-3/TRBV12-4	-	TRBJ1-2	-	TGTGCCAGCAGTGCGGGGCAGAACTTCTATGGCTACACCTTC	CASSAGQNFYGYTF
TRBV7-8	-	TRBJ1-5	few	TGTGCCAGTCAGGGTAGCAATCAGCCCCAGCATTTT	CASQGSNQPQHF
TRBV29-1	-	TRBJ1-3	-	TGCAGCGTTAAGACAGCAGGCGGCTCTGGAAACACCATATATTTT	CSVKTAGGSGNTIYF
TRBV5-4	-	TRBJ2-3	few	TGTGCCAGCAGTGATGGGCCAGATACGCAGTATTTT	CASSDGPDTQYF
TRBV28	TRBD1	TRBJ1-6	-	TGTGCCAGCAGCAAACAGGGGGCGGATTCACCCCTCCACTTT	CASSKQGADSPLHF
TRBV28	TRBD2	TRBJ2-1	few	TGTGCCAGCACCCGGGGGGGAGGACCTTACAATGAGCAGTTCTTC	CASTRGGGPYNEQFF
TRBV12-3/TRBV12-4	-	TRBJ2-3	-	TGTGCCAGCCTCGGGGCCACAGATACGCATTATTTT	CASLGATDTHYF
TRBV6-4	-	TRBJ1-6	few	TGTGCCAGCAGTGACAGGCTGTTTTCACCCCTCCACTTT	CASSDRLFSPLHF